The following is a T cell receptor (beta chain) sequence with its context. J lost 3 bases, V lost 4 bases, and 2 bases had no gene match. Germline CDR1 reads SGHTA; CDR2 reads FQGNSA. CDR3 length: 13 residues. Generated by immunoSEQ multiplex PCR, the TCRdb table keeps only in-frame clones and is missing some. The sample holds 60,000 to 75,000 clones, 86% seen once. This record belongs to a study of OX40 agonist ivuxolimab in advanced cancers. Patients had blood sampled at baseline and again on cycle 4 day 1 and cycle 7 day 1. The rearrangement links TRBV7-2 to TRBJ1-2, with 7 bases that match TRBD1. This clonotype was sampled from an adult with an advanced solid tumor such as melanoma, head and neck, liver or kidney cancer. This specimen was CD4+ or CD8+ T cells sorted from blood, taken in a trial of the OX40 agonist ivuxolimab. CDR3 DNA sequence: TGTGCCAGCAGCTCCGACAGGGACTATGGCTACACCTTC. It encodes CASSSDRDYGYTF. Using reference TRBV7-2 and TRBJ1-2 for the parts outside the CDR3, the full variable domain is GAGVSQSPSNKVTEKGKDVELRCDPISGHTALYWYRQSLGQGLEFLIYFQGNSAPDKSGLPSDRFSAERTGGSVSTLTIQRTQQEDSAVYLCASSSDRDYGYTFGSGTRLTVV.